What follows are 24 T cell receptor beta chains derived from one specimen sequenced in a study of T cells in localized non-small cell lung cancer. Clones were read by immunoSEQ multiplex PCR, and TCRdb kept only the in-frame ones, dropping some. The sample lists about 82,000 clones, around 82% occurring once. The material sequenced was PBMCs, taken before any cancer treatment. These receptors were collected from a man aged 35 to 69 with stage II squamous cell lung carcinoma.

The chain carries TRBV6-5 and TRBJ1-3; no clear D. V was pared by 2 bases and J by 2 bases, with 7 bases between. Germline V lookup: CDR1 MNHEY, CDR2 SVGAGI. CDR3 length equals 14 residues. In DNA, the CDR3 is TGTGCCAGCAGTTACAGAAGGGCTGGAAACACCATATATTTT. Encoded protein: CASSYRRAGNTIYF.

As for this clone: Other DNA sequences in this specimen translate into the identical CDR3. The chain links TRBV12-5 to TRBJ2-3; D is perhaps TRBD1 (5 bases). The CDR3 has 14 amino acids. Trimming removed 7 bases from V and 0 bases from J, with 11 bases in between. Germline CDR1 LGHNT, CDR2 FRNRAP. CDR3 coding DNA: TGTGCTAGTGCCCTTGGGGCCAGCACAGATACGCAGTATTTT. The encoded protein is CASALGASTDTQYF.

The chain uses TRBV11-2 and TRBJ2-7; TRBD2 agrees at 12 bases. V shed 4 bases and J 7 bases; nucleotides not matched to a gene: 8. CDR1 and CDR2 (germline): SGHAT, FQNNGV. This CDR3 region has 15 residues. In DNA, the CDR3 is TGTGCCAGCAGCTCTACGGGACTAGCGGGTTCGGAGCAGTACTTC. Translating it yields CASSSTGLAGSEQYF.

This CDR3 is CASSLTLTGEAEAFF. The DNA of the CDR3 is TGCGCCAGCAGCCTGACCCTGACAGGGGAGGCTGAAGCTTTCTTT. The chain carries TRBV5-1 and TRBJ1-1; 8 nucleotides match TRBD1. The CDR3 consists of 15 residues. With V trimmed by 4 bases and J by 6 bases, 11 bases remained unmatched. From germline, CDR1 is SGHRS and CDR2 YFSETQ.

The chain employs TRBV10-3 and TRBJ1-1, with a tentative D call TRBD1 (5 bases). Germline CDR1 reads ENHRY; CDR2 reads SYGVKD. Trimming removed 4 bases from V and 5 bases from J, with 11 bases in between. The length of the CDR3 is 13 residues. The CDR3 region has the DNA TGTGCCATCAGTGTAAGGGGAGAGACTGAAGCTTTCTTT. Translation: CAISVRGETEAFF.

The chain carries TRBV11-2 and TRBJ2-5; 11 bases are a match to TRBD2. Losses at the gene ends were 3 bases for V and 3 bases for J; bases not matched to a gene: 0. Per the germline V gene, CDR1 is SGHAT and CDR2 is FQNNGV. This CDR3 comprises 14 residues. The DNA of the CDR3 is TGTGCCAGCAGCTTTAGCGGGAGGGAAGAGACCCAGTACTTC. It specifies CASSFSGREETQYF.

The V and J genes are TRBV19 and TRBJ1-5; 8 bases match TRBD1. The CDR3 contains 16 residues. V lost 7 bases and J lost 6; bases outside the gene matches: 14. Per germline, CDR1 LNHDA and CDR2 SQIVND (reference sequence). The CDR3 region is CASTQRRQGAGQPQHF. DNA for the CDR3: TGTGCCAGTACCCAGAGGAGGCAGGGGGCCGGTCAGCCCCAGCATTTT.

V and J are TRBV4-1 and TRBJ2-2, with D tentatively TRBD1 (6 bases). Germline CDR1 is MGHRA and CDR2 is YSYEKL. The CDR3 extends over 15 amino acids. The V and J ends lost 1 base and 4 bases respectively, with 10 bases between them. The CDR3: CASSQGTDPTGELFF. The DNA for the CDR3 is TGCGCCAGCAGCCAAGGGACAGACCCCACCGGGGAGCTGTTTTTT.

Only a few counts were recorded for this clone. The rearrangement joins TRBV11-2 to TRBJ2-7, with 8 bases aligning to TRBD2. The CDR3 totals 18 residues. Germline-derived CDR1 and CDR2 are SGHAT and FQNNGV. J was trimmed by 2 bases and V by 4 bases; bases with no gene match: 16. The CDR3 here is CASSSLDPGLGVPYEQYF. The CDR3 DNA reads as TGTGCCAGCAGCTCCTTAGATCCGGGACTAGGGGTCCCCTACGAGCAGTACTTC.

This chain connects TRBV6-1 to TRBJ2-5, with TRBD2 matching over 7 bases. The ends lost 7 bases at V and 4 bases at J; junction bases unmatched: 12. The CDR3 runs 15 residues. Germline V gene data show CDR1 as MNHNS and CDR2 as SASEGT. The CDR3 reads CASKTQREGPETQYF. CDR3 nucleotide sequence: TGTGCCAGCAAGACTCAGCGGGAAGGCCCAGAGACCCAGTACTTC.

The J gene is TRBJ1-5, the V gene TRBV28; no firm D call. CDR1 and CDR2 (germline): MDHEN, SYDVKM. CDR3 length: 12 amino acids. Trimming cost V 6 bases and J 4 bases, with 7 bases left between them. CDR3 sequence: CASSQLNQPQHF. The CDR3 coding sequence is TGTGCCAGCAGCCAATTGAATCAGCCCCAGCATTTT.

J is TRBJ2-1 and V is TRBV7-8, with TRBD2 identical over 10 bases. This CDR3 is 15 amino acids long. From germline, CDR1 is SGHVS and CDR2 FQNEAQ. The V gene end was trimmed by 5 bases and the J gene end by 0 bases; junction bases not matched to a gene: 1. In DNA, the CDR3 is TGTGCCAGCAGCCCTAGCGGGAGCTCCTACAATGAGCAGTTCTTC. Translating gives CASSPSGSSYNEQFF.

This clone was observed once. The chain recombines TRBV6-5 with TRBJ1-2; TRBD1 is a possible D gene (5 bases). CDR1 and CDR2 (germline): MNHEY, SVGAGI. This CDR3 spans 13 amino acids. V was shortened by 6 bases and J by 3 bases, with 11 bases between the two germline ends. The CDR3 here is CASRAGTDYGYTF. The CDR3 DNA sequence: TGTGCCAGCAGGGCCGGGACGGACTATGGCTACACCTTC.

The chain couples TRBV29-1 to TRBJ1-4; TRBD1 is a possible D gene (6 bases). The CDR3 loop spans 13 amino acids. Looked up from germline, CDR1 is SQVTM and CDR2 is ANQGSEA. V lost 6 bases to trimming and J lost 8 bases, with 16 bases between them. The DNA of the CDR3 is TGCAGCGTCCGGGACCCGGGGGGCGAAAAACTGTTTTTT. It is translated as CSVRDPGGEKLFF.

The chain joins TRBV7-9 to TRBJ2-7; D possibly corresponds to TRBD2 (5 bases). The CDR3 length is 14 residues. Germline V gives CDR1 SEHNR, CDR2 FQNEAQ (reference sequence). V lost 2 bases and J 0 bases, leaving 8 bases between the germline ends. The CDR3 here is CASSLTRDSYEQYF. The CDR3 coding sequence is TGTGCCAGCAGCTTAACACGGGACTCCTACGAGCAGTACTTC.

The rearrangement links TRBV9 to TRBJ2-2; no clear D. V lost 4 bases to trimming and J lost 1 base, with 11 bases between them. CDR1 and CDR2 from the germline V gene are SGDLS and YYNGEE. The CDR3 loop spans 15 amino acids. The CDR3 loop is CASSPGWVNTGELFF. As DNA, the CDR3 is TGTGCCAGCAGCCCTGGGTGGGTGAACACCGGGGAGCTGTTTTTT.

The chain recombines TRBV5-6 with TRBJ2-5; D unclear. The V and J ends lost 4 bases and 3 bases respectively, with 16 bases between them. The CDR3 has 15 residues. In germline, CDR1 is SGHDT, CDR2 YYEEEE. The CDR3 DNA follows: TGTGCCAGCAGCGACCTCGCCAGGTCGGAAGAGACCCAGTACTTC. It yields the protein CASSDLARSEETQYF.

This chain connects TRBV7-2 to TRBJ2-5; 10 bases line up with TRBD2. The CDR3 runs 14 residues. Germline V gene sequence: CDR1 SGHTA, CDR2 FQGNSA. The V segment lost 1 base and the J segment 8 bases; nucleotides outside the gene matches: 4. The CDR3 DNA sequence: TGTGCCAGCAGCTTAGGGGCTAGCGGGGGAACCCAGTACTTC. Protein: CASSLGASGGTQYF.

V gene TRBV7-2 combines with J gene TRBJ2-3; tentatively, D is TRBD2 (7 bases). Trimming removed 1 base from V and 1 base from J, with 12 bases in between. This CDR3 is built from 16 residues. CDR1 SGHTA and CDR2 FQGNSA come from the germline V gene. The CDR3, as DNA: TGTGCCAGCAGCTTAGTAGGGGAGGGGGGCACAGATACGCAGTATTTT. Protein sequence: CASSLVGEGGTDTQYF.

The V and J genes are TRBV4-1 and TRBJ1-1; perhaps TRBD1 as D (6 bases). CDR1 MGHRA and CDR2 YSYEKL come from the germline V gene. The V and J ends lost 4 bases and 4 bases respectively, with 13 bases between them. CDR3 length: 14 amino acids. The CDR3 DNA is TGCGCCAGCAGCCCTCAGGAAGGGGGCACTGAAGCTTTCTTT. Amino acids: CASSPQEGGTEAFF.

V is TRBV18 and J is TRBJ1-6, with a possible D match to TRBD1 (5 bases). CDR3 length equals 13 residues. The V end was cut by 3 bases, the J end by 11 bases, with 11 bases between. Germline CDR1 and CDR2: KGHSH and LQKENI. The CDR3 protein is CASSPFLGAPLHF. The CDR3 DNA follows: TGTGCCAGCTCACCCTTCTTGGGGGCACCCCTCCACTTT. Using reference TRBV18 and TRBJ1-6 for the parts outside the CDR3, the full variable domain is NAGVMQNPRHLVRRRGQEARLRCSPMKGHSHVYWYRQLPEEGLKFMVYLQKENIIDESGMPKERFSAEFPKEGPSILRIQQVVRGDSAAYFCASSPFLGAPLHFGNGTRLTVT.

The rearrangement links TRBV2 to TRBJ1-5; weak D call: TRBD1 (5 bases). Trimming took off 5 bases at V and 6 bases at J, with 14 bases between the two ends. CDR1 and CDR2 from the germline V gene are SNHLY and FYNNEI. The CDR3 sequence is 14 residues long. CDR3 sequence reads: CASSRTGDSQPQHF. CDR3 sequence (DNA): TGTGCCAGCAGTCGCACAGGCGACAGTCAGCCCCAGCATTTT.

The genes are TRBV7-9 and TRBJ2-1; 7 nucleotides agree with TRBD1. This CDR3 has 13 residues. Germline values: CDR1 SEHNR, CDR2 FQNEAQ (reference sequence). The V segment lost 4 bases and the J segment 4 bases; nucleotides outside the gene matches: 1. The CDR3 DNA is TGTGCCAGCAGCTCGGGACAGTACAATGAGCAGTTCTTC. Its translation is CASSSGQYNEQFF.

This clone showed up just once. The chain joins TRBV5-5 to TRBJ1-3, with D perhaps matching TRBD1 (6 bases). From germline, CDR1 is SGHKS and CDR2 YYEKEE (reference sequence). The CDR3 spans 16 residues. Trimming pared 4 bases from V and 2 bases from J, leaving 16 bases between. The CDR3 nucleotides are TGTGCCAGCAGCGACTACAGGGTGAGAACTGGAAACACCATATATTTT. Its protein product is CASSDYRVRTGNTIYF.